The present TCR beta chain was sequenced within a study of blood T cells in healthy people across ages (dated by TCRdb to between 2014 and 2017). About the investigation overall: In model experiments, roughly one uniquely barcoded TCR beta cDNA molecule per two T cells was captured by template switching. The study measured age-related changes in TCR beta repertoire diversity using deep sequencing normalized with unique cDNA molecular identifiers. Donors were grouped into four age groups: young (average 16 years), middle-aged (39), aged (around 60) and long-lived (approximately 75). To avoid experimental bias, donors of different ages were distributed randomly across sequencing lanes. The study analyzed two additional independent replicas of 1 million unique cDNA reads from the same blood draw for two donors, one aged 18 to 29 and one aged 80 or older. Findings and caveats that apply to the study as a whole: Compared with the aged group, more naive CD4+ T cells, fewer expanded clones and increased TCR diversity were shown by the long-lived group, suggesting age selection. Bulk unsorted PBMC profiling prevented conclusive comparison of naive and antigen-experienced compartments. Donor CMV infection status was unknown, potentially confounding age-related changes in expanded clonotypes. Observed TCR beta diversity per million T cells fell roughly linearly with age, and a significant reduction was already apparent by age around 40. Estimates of total diversity based on one million sequenced T cells were regarded as lower bounds and as underestimates. There was a strong correlation between observed TCR beta diversity and the percentage of naive T cells measured by flow cytometry.

The CDR3 runs 15 residues from the cysteine to the phenylalanine. The CDR3 DNA has 45 bases and is translated from base 1. Taken from the germline V gene, the CDR1 and CDR2 loops are MGHRA and YSYEKL. The trim is 0 bases for V and 4 bases for J, with a gap of 10 bases between the germline ends. The method was 5' RACE. The sequencer listed for this sample is Illumina HiSeq 2500. A second roughly 6 to 12 cycle PCR used a sample-barcoded 5' primer and a J-beta primer mix. Each TCR beta cDNA molecule received a unique molecular identifier from a template-switch 5' adaptor carrying 12 random nucleotides. Each sample yielded at least 2.5 million CDR3-containing paired-end reads. First-strand cDNA synthesis was performed from all RNA using the Mint cDNA synthesis kit, with priming by a TRBC-specific oligonucleotide. All cDNA was treated with uracil-DNA glycosylase and then went through a first 18-cycle PCR with the universal primers M1SS and BC2_uni_R. Per the authors' processing: For normalization, 1 million high-quality reads, each with a distinct molecular identifier, were randomly selected from each sample. Reads sharing molecular identifiers were discarded rather than binned into consensus sequences. MiTCR, set to a Q25 quality threshold and the strictest error-elimination algorithm, was used for CDR3 identification, clonotype clustering and error correction. A nonparametric unseen species model with Euler transformation was used to estimate a lower bound on total TCR beta diversity. TCRdb ran its own pipeline on the public reads, namely fastp trimming at Q25 and MiXCR clone calling, and kept in-frame beta chains. Each CDR3 protein gets just one entry, which takes the most common genes and DNA from the rows behind it. It is TCRdb's table, rather than the study itself, that gives the V and J calls and clone size. Within this sample are 800,000 to 900,000 distinct CDR3 sequences, with about 59% of them counted one time only. The ten top clones hold about a quarter of the sample.

The 39 donors, aged 6 to 90 years, were systemically healthy Caucasian individuals from Russia. Each donor gave 9.5 to 10 milliliters of peripheral blood, drawn into EDTA-treated Vacutainer tubes. Ficoll-Paque density-gradient centrifugation was used to isolate PBMCs, with at least 7 million obtained per sample. Total RNA, at least 5.5 micrograms per sample, was extracted from PBMCs with Trizol reagent. The percentages of naive CD45RAhigh/CD27high T cells were determined by flow cytometry on a PBMC aliquot from every donor. As to this clonotype: This receptor's antigen is unknown. There are no base qualities to consult, and no much larger clone falls within one base.

The specimen was blood. This receptor was identified in a man under 40 in good health. The V and J genes are TRBV4-1 and TRBJ2-1; no confident D gene assignment can be made. The CDR3 is CASSQDATGYNEQFF. The DNA reads as follows: TGCGCCAGCAGCCAAGATGCAACGGGTTACAATGAGCAGTTCTTC.